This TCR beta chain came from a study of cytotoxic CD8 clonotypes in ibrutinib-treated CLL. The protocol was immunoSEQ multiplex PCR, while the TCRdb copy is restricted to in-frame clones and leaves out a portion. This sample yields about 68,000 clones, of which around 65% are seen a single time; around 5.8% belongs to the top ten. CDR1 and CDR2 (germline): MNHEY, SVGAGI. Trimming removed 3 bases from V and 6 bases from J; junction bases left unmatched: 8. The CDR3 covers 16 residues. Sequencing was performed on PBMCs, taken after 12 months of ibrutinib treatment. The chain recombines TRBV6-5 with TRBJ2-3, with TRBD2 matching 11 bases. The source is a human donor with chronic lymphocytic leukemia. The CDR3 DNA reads TGTGCCAGCAGTTATGACCTAGCGGGGGGACGGGATACGCAGTATTTT. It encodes CASSYDLAGGRDTQYF.